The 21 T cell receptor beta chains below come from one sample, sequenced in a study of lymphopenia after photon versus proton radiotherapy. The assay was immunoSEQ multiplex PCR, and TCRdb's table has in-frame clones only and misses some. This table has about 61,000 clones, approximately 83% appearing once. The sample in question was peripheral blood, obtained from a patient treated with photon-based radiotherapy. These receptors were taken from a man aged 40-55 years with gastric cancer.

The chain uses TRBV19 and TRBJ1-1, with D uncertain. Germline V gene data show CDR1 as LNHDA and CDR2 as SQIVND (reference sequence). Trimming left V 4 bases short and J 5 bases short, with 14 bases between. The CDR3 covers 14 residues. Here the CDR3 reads CASSKGRVGTEAFF. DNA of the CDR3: TGTGCCAGTAGTAAGGGCCGGGTAGGTACTGAAGCTTTCTTT.

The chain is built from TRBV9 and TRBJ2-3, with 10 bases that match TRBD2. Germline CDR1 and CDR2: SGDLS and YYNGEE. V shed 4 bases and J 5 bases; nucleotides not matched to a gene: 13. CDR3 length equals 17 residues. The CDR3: CASSRTKTSGHLDTQYF. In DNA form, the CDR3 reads TGTGCCAGCAGCCGCACAAAGACTAGCGGGCACCTAGATACGCAGTATTTT.

The DNA of the CDR3 is TGTGCCTGGAGTATGGGGTCAGATACGCAGTATTTT. The encoded protein is CAWSMGSDTQYF. The chain has TRBV30 and TRBJ2-3; D remains ambiguous. The CDR3 consists of 12 residues. Germline V gene data show CDR1 as GTSNPN and CDR2 as SVGIG (reference sequence). The V end lost 2 bases, the J end lost 4 bases, and 7 bases lay between the germline ends.

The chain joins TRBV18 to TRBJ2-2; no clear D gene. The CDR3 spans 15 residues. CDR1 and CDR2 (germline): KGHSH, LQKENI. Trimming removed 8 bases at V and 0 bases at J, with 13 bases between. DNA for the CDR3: TGTGCCAGCCGGAAAGGAACCGCGAACACCGGGGAGCTGTTTTTT. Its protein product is CASRKGTANTGELFF.

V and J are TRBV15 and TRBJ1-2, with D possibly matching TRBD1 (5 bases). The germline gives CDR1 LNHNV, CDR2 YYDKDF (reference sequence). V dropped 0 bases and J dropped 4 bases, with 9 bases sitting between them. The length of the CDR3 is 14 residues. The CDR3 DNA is TGTGCCACCAGCAGAGATGGGGGGTCCTATGGCTACACCTTC. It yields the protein CATSRDGGSYGYTF.

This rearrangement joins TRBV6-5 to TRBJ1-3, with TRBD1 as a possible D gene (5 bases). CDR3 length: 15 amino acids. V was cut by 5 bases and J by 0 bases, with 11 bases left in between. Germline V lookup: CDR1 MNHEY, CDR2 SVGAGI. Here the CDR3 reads CASSRGRDSGNTIYF. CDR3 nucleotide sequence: TGTGCCAGCAGTCGGGGACGGGACTCTGGAAACACCATATATTTT.

CDR3 DNA sequence: TGTGCCAGCAGAGAGGACAGGGGAATTGGCTACGAGCAGTACTTC. Translating gives CASREDRGIGYEQYF. The chain links TRBV6-1 to TRBJ2-7, with 9 bases aligning to TRBD1. The CDR3 sequence is 15 residues long. V shed 6 bases and J 3 bases; nucleotides not matched to a gene: 9. Germline CDR1 is MNHNS and CDR2 is SASEGT.

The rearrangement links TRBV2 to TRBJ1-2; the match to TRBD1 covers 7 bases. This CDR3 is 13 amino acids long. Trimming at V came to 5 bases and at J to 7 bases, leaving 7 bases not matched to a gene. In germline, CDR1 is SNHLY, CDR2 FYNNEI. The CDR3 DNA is TGTGCCAGCAGTCCGGACAGGTCTGGTGGCTACACCTTC. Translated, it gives CASSPDRSGGYTF.

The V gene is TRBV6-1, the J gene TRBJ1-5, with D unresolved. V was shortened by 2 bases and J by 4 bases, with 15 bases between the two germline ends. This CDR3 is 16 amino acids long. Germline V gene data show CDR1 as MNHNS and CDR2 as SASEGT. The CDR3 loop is CASSEKGAGLNQPQHF. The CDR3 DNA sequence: TGTGCCAGCAGTGAAAAAGGTGCAGGTCTTAATCAGCCCCAGCATTTT.

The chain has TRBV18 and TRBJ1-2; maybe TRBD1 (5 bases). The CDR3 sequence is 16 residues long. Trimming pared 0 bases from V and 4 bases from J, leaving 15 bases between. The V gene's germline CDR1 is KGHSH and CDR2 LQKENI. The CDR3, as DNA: TGTGCCAGCTCACCACCTTCGCAGGGAGGAATCTATGGCTACACCTTC. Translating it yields CASSPPSQGGIYGYTF.

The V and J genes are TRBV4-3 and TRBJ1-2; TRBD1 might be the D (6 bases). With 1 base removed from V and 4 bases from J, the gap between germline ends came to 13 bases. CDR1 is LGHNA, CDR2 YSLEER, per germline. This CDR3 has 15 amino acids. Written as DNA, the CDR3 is TGCGCCAGCAGCCAAGTCACACAGGGAACCTATGGCTACACCTTC. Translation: CASSQVTQGTYGYTF.

CDR3 bases: TGTGCCAGTAGATTGACAGGGATGGCTTTCTTT. This encodes CASRLTGMAFF. The chain uses TRBV19 and TRBJ1-1, with 7 bases lining up with TRBD1. Per germline, CDR1 LNHDA and CDR2 SQIVND (reference sequence). The CDR3 runs 11 residues. J was trimmed by 11 bases and V by 6 bases; bases with no gene match: 6.

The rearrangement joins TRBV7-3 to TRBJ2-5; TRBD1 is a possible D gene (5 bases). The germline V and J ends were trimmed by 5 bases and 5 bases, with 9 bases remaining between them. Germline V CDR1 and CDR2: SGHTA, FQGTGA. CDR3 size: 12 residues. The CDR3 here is CASSPNRETQYF. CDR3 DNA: TGTGCCAGCAGCCCAAACAGGGAGACCCAGTACTTC.

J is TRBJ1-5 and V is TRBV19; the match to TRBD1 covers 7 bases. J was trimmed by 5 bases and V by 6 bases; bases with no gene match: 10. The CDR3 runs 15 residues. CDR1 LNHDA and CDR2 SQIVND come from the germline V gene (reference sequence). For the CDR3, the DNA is TGTGCCAGTAGCGAAACCAGGGGGGACGATCAGCCCCAGCATTTT. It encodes CASSETRGDDQPQHF.

CDR3 region: CASSSQKNTEAFF. CDR3 coding DNA: TGTGCCAGTAGTAGCCAGAAAAACACTGAAGCTTTCTTT. The rearrangement joins TRBV19 to TRBJ1-1; D unresolved. Germline V gene lookup returns CDR1 LNHDA and CDR2 SQIVND (reference sequence). The CDR3 covers 13 residues. V lost 4 bases and J lost 2, with 8 bases in between. The full variable domain, completed using reference TRBV19 and TRBJ1-1, is DGGITQSPKYLFRKEGQNVTLSCEQNLNHDAMYWYRQDPGQGLRLIYYSQIVNDFQKGDIAEGYSVSREKKESFPLTVTSAQKNPTAFYLCASSSQKNTEAFFGQGTRLTVV.

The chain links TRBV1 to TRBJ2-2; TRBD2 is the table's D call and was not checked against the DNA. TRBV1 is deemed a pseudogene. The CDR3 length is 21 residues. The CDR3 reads CTSSQASLGTTSGGFTGELFF. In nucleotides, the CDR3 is TGCACCAGCAGCCAAGCCTCCCTCGGTACGACTAGCGGGGGGTTTACCGGGGAGCTGTTTTTT.

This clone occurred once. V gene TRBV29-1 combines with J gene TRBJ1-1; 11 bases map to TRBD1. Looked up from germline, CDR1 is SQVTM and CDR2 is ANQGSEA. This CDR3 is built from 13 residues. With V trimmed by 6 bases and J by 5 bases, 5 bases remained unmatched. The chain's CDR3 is CSVSGTGGTEAFF. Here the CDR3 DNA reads TGCAGCGTCTCCGGGACAGGGGGGACTGAAGCTTTCTTT.

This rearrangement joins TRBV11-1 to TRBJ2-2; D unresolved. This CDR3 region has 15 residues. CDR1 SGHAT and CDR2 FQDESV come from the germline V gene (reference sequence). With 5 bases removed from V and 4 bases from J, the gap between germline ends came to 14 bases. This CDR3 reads CASSEQGRTTGELFF. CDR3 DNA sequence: TGTGCCAGCAGCGAACAAGGACGTACCACCGGGGAGCTGTTTTTT.

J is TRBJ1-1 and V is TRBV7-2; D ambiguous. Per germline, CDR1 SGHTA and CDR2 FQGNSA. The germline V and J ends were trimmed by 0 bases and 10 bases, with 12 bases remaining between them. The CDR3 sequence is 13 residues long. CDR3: CASSLAGSWVAFF. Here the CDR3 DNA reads TGTGCCAGCAGCTTAGCCGGGTCCTGGGTAGCTTTCTTT.

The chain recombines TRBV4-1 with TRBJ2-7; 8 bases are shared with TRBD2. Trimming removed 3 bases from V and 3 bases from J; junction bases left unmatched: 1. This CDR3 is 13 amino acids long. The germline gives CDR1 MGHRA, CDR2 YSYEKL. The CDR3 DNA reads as TGCGCCAGCAGCCAGACTAGCGACTACGAGCAGTACTTC. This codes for CASSQTSDYEQYF.

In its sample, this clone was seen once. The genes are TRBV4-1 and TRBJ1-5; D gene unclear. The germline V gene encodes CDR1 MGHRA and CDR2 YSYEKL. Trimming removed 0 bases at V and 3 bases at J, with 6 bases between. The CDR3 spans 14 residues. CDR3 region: CASSQDSANQPQHF. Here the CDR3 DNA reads TGCGCCAGCAGCCAAGATAGCGCCAATCAGCCCCAGCATTTT.